The sequence of this TCR beta chain was determined in a study of T cell responses to AZD1222 COVID-19 vaccine. The overall study: Analysis merged second doses at about 4 or about 12 weeks.

General observations from the study: Repertoire samples came only from after the peak T cell response. Clonal diversity was possibly underestimated, and the donors were mostly white British, with more females.

The CDR3 consists of 14 residues. V lost 10 bases and J lost 2; bases outside the gene matches: 7. Germline CDR1 LGHDT, CDR2 YNNKEL (reference sequence). Comments on this clone: The antigen is unknown.

Only in-frame clones appear in the TCRdb table, and some are missing; sequencing was by immunoSEQ multiplex PCR. The top ten clones hold roughly 4% of a sample with 54,000 or so clones, 70% to 90% of them seen once. The chain uses TRBV3-1 (or the pseudogene TRBV3-2) and TRBJ1-5; 8 nucleotides agree with TRBD1. The source of this sequence is an adult in good health. Specimen: peripheral blood, collected on day 0 of AZD1222 vaccination. The CDR3 sequence: CATVPQGGNQPQHF. The CDR3 nucleotides read TGTGCCACCGTGCCACAGGGGGGCAATCAGCCCCAGCATTTT.